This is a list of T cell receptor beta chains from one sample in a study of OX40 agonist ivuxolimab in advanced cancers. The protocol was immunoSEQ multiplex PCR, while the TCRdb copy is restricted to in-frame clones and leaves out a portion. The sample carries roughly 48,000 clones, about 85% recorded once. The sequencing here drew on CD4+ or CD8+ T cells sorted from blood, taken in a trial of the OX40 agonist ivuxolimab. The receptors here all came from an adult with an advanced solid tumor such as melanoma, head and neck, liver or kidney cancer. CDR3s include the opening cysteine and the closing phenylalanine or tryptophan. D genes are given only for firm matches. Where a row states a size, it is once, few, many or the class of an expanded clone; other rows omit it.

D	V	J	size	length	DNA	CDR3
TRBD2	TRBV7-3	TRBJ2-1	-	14	TGTGCCAGCAGCCTCCAGAGCGGGATCAATGAGCAGTTCTTC	CASSLQSGINEQFF
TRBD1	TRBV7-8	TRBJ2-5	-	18	TGTGCCGTAACTCCCAGGGACAGGGCCGAGGGAGGGCAGTGGACCCAGTACTTC	CAVTPRDRAEGGQWTQYF
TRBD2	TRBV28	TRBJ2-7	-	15	TGTGCCAGCAGTTCCGCTAGCGGCAATTCCTACGAGCAGTACTTC	CASSSASGNSYEQYF
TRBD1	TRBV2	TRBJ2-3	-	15	TGTGCCAGCAACCCACAGGGGGCGAGCACAGATACGCAGTATTTT	CASNPQGASTDTQYF
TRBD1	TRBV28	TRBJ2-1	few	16	TGTGCCAGCAGTTCAGGGGGGACAGGGGGGAACAATGAGCAGTTCTTC	CASSSGGTGGNNEQFF
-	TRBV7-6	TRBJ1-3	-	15	TGTGCCAGCAGCTCCCGCCTCTCTCCTGGAAACACCATATATTTT	CASSSRLSPGNTIYF
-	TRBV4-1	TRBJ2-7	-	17	TGCGCCAGCAGCCGCACCTTCTCCGTCCCGACCCTCGACGAGCAGTACTTC	CASSRTFSVPTLDEQYF
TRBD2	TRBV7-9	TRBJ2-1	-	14	TGTGCCAGCAGCTTCCAGCGGGATAACAATGAGCAGTTCTTC	CASSFQRDNNEQFF
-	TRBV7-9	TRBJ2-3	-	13	TGTGCCAACCTACCGGCGAGCACAGATACGCAGTATTTT	CANLPASTDTQYF
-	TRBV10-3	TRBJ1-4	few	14	TGTGCCATCAGTGACGGTACAACTAATGAAAAACTGTTTTTT	CAISDGTTNEKLFF
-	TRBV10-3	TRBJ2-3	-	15	TGTGCCATCAGTGAGTCCGGGGGAGGCACAGATACGCAGTATTTT	CAISESGGGTDTQYF
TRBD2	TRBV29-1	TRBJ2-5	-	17	TGCAGCGTTGAAGATCAGGGGACTAGCGGGAAAGCGGAGACCCAGTACTTC	CSVEDQGTSGKAETQYF
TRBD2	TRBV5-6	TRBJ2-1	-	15	TGTGCCAGCAGCCCTACTAGCGGGAGCTACAATGAGCAGTTCTTC	CASSPTSGSYNEQFF
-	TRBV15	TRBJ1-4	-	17	TGTGCCACCAGCAGAGGGCATACAGGGAGAACTAATGAAAAACTGTTTTTT	CATSRGHTGRTNEKLFF
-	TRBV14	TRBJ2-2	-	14	TGTGCCAGCAGCCGAACCGGGACACTCGGGGAGCTGTTTTTT	CASSRTGTLGELFF
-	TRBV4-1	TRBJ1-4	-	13	TGCGCCAGCAGCCAAGATCAAAGGGAAAAACTGTTTTTT	CASSQDQREKLFF
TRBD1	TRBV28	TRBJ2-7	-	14	TGTGCCAGCCGCTCAGGACAGGGAACCTACGAGCAGTACTTC	CASRSGQGTYEQYF
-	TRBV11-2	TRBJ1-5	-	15	TGTGCCAGCAGCTTAGCTAGTCATAGCAATCAGCCCCAGCATTTT	CASSLASHSNQPQHF
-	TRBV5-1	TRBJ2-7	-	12	TGCGCCAGCAGCATCGGAACCTACGAGCAGTACTTC	CASSIGTYEQYF
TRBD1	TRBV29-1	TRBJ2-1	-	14	TGCAGCGTTGAAGGGGACAGGAGCTACAATGAGCAGTTCTTC	CSVEGDRSYNEQFF
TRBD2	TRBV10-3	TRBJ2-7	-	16	TGTGCCATCAGTGATCCAAGGGGTAGCGGGAACTACGAGCAGTACTTC	CAISDPRGSGNYEQYF